The sequence of this TCR beta chain was determined in a study of T cells after posttransplantation cyclophosphamide. V lost 6 bases, J lost 5 bases, and 4 bases stayed unmatched. Per germline, CDR1 MNHNS and CDR2 SASEGT. The CDR3 is 14 amino acids. Study findings and constraints: Skin or GI-infiltrating T cells shared few TRB sequences with blood.

With respect to this clone: The antigen remains undetermined.

A marrow graft followed busulfan-fludarabine conditioning, with cyclophosphamide on days +3 and +4. The protocol was immunoSEQ multiplex PCR, while the TCRdb copy is restricted to in-frame clones and leaves out a portion. The sample has roughly 20,000 clones; over 65% are singletons. This clonotype originated in a young adult male patient who received an allogeneic stem cell transplant from a related donor, was CMV-positive, and had acute GVHD only. Some T cells could come from the graft donor. The chain uses TRBV6-1 and TRBJ2-5, with 12 bases fitting TRBD2. Sample: PBMCs, taken after an allogeneic stem cell transplant with post-transplant cyclophosphamide. CDR3 region: CASSLGTSGETQYF. For the CDR3, the DNA is TGTGCCAGCAGCCTCGGGACTAGCGGGGAGACCCAGTACTTC.